Listed here are 11 T cell receptor beta chains from one sample, sequenced in a study of post-analysis software for immune sequencing data. Findings and caveats of the study: TRBV segments more frequent in patients than in controls numbered about five and included TRBV5-6, TRBV5-1 and TRBV20-1.

Unique molecular identifiers were built into the TCR beta cDNA libraries. Using its own MiXCR run on the PCR reads, TCRdb lists one record per CDR3 protein. The table has over 700,000 distinct CDR3 sequences, around 27% seen once; the top ten hold approximately 0.6%. No antigen has been assigned to these receptors. The specimen was blood. The source of these receptors is a girl aged 5-17 years with multiple sclerosis.

This clonotype turned up a few times. This chain links TRBV29-1 with TRBJ1-2, with a tentative D call TRBD1 (6 bases). V lost 6 bases to trimming and J lost 3 bases, with 17 bases between them. This CDR3 has 14 residues. Germline V lookup: CDR1 SQVTM, CDR2 ANQGSEA. CDR3 nucleotide sequence: TGCAGCGTGGGGAGACAGGAGTCGGACTATGGCTACACCTTC. This encodes CSVGRQESDYGYTF.

The genes are TRBV20-1 and TRBJ2-5, with D perhaps matching TRBD2 (7 bases). V lost 1 base to trimming and J lost 4 bases, with 13 bases between them. This CDR3 spans 14 amino acids. Per the germline V gene, CDR1 is DFQATT and CDR2 is SNEGSKA (reference sequence). CDR3 amino acids: CSARGGGALETQYF. CDR3 DNA: TGCAGTGCTAGAGGGGGGGGGGCCTTAGAGACCCAGTACTTC.

This clonotype was recorded a few times. The chain uses TRBV29-1 and TRBJ2-1; 11 bases agree with TRBD2. This CDR3 spans 15 amino acids. The trim removed 4 bases at V and 4 bases at J, leaving 6 bases unmatched. CDR1 and CDR2 (germline): SQVTM, ANQGSEA. As DNA, the CDR3 is TGCAGCGTTGGGGTGACTAGCGGGACGTACAATGAGCAGTTCTTC. Residues: CSVGVTSGTYNEQFF.

The chain combines TRBV20-1 with TRBJ2-1, with 10 nucleotides matching TRBD1. The CDR3 loop spans 14 amino acids. Germline V gives CDR1 DFQATT, CDR2 SNEGSKA (reference sequence). V dropped 6 bases and J dropped 4; count of bases not matched to a gene: 6. The CDR3, as DNA: TGCAGTGCAAGCCGGACAGGGGGGTACAATGAGCAGTTCTTC. Its protein is CSASRTGGYNEQFF.

This clonotype was detected a few times. This chain connects TRBV5-1 to TRBJ2-7, with D perhaps TRBD2 (6 bases). V was shortened by 4 bases and J by 1 base, with 21 bases between the two germline ends. The V gene's germline CDR1 is SGHRS and CDR2 YFSETQ. This CDR3 region has 17 residues. CDR3 residues: CASSQHYRDFLSYEQYF. The CDR3, as DNA: TGCGCCAGCAGCCAGCATTACCGGGACTTTTTATCCTACGAGCAGTACTTC.

This clonotype was recorded at least ten times. The chain carries TRBV6-2 or TRBV6-3 and TRBJ2-5, with D possibly being TRBD2 (6 bases). The V and J ends lost 8 bases and 0 bases respectively, with 19 bases between them. The CDR3 contains 16 residues. Germline-derived CDR1 and CDR2 are MNHEY and SVGEGT. In DNA form, the CDR3 reads TGTGCCAGCGCCTCCGGGAGATCAGCTTACCAAGAGACCCAGTACTTC. This gives the protein CASASGRSAYQETQYF.

This clonotype was counted only a few times. The V call is TRBV7-9, the J call TRBJ2-3; TRBD1 matches at 11 bases. The V and J ends lost 5 bases and 4 bases, in that order; junction bases with no gene match: 8. The germline V gene encodes CDR1 SEHNR and CDR2 FQNEAQ (reference sequence). The CDR3 has 16 residues. The CDR3 spells CASSGIPGQGADTQYF. The CDR3 DNA reads as TGTGCCAGCAGCGGGATACCGGGACAGGGGGCAGATACGCAGTATTTT.

Only a few counts were recorded for this clonotype. The V gene is TRBV5-6, the J gene TRBJ2-1; D is perhaps TRBD2 (5 bases). Germline CDR1 is SGHDT and CDR2 is YYEEEE. Trimming cost V 5 bases and J 3 bases, with 15 bases left between them. This CDR3 has 15 amino acids. The CDR3 bases are TGTGCCAGCAGTGCCGACCTAGCAGGCTACAATGAGCAGTTCTTC. This gives the protein CASSADLAGYNEQFF.

The V gene is TRBV27, the J gene TRBJ2-5; 14 nucleotides align to TRBD2. The CDR3 spans 19 residues. V lost 5 bases and J lost 1; bases outside the gene matches: 12. Germline lookup yields CDR1 MNHEY and CDR2 SMNVEV (reference sequence). This CDR3 is CASSPLVGLAGGLQETQYF. The CDR3 coding sequence is TGTGCCAGCAGTCCGCTTGTTGGACTAGCGGGAGGACTCCAAGAGACCCAGTACTTC.

There are a few counts of this clonotype. V and J are TRBV7-8 and TRBJ1-2, with 7 bases that match TRBD1. CDR1 is SGHVS, CDR2 FQNEAQ, per germline. This CDR3 has 15 residues. Germline trimming cut 5 bases from V and 8 bases from J; bases unmatched to any gene: 14. The CDR3 reads CASSKQTGFVFGYTF. The CDR3 DNA sequence: TGTGCCAGCAGCAAGCAGACAGGGTTCGTGTTCGGCTACACCTTC.

This chain joins TRBV9 and TRBJ2-2, with 12 bases lining up with TRBD2. The J segment lost 3 bases and the V segment lost 6 bases, leaving 9 bases of the junction unmatched. The CDR3 runs 17 residues. CDR1 is SGDLS and CDR2 is YYNGEE in the germline V gene. CDR3 protein: CASTLAGGVLDTGELFF. CDR3 in DNA: TGTGCCAGCACACTAGCGGGGGGAGTCCTAGACACCGGGGAGCTGTTTTTT.